This T cell receptor (beta chain) was identified during a study of human T cells and chemical hapten exposure. In the study overall: Small discrepancies in pooled library volume mainly accounted for the varying TCR yields per sample.

The library attached unique molecular identifiers to individual cDNA molecules. Authors' analysis steps: Counts of TCRs in each sample centred on a median of around 96,000 and extended from around 24,000 to 710,000. TCRdb redid the calling of the 5' RACE reads with MiXCR, one entry per CDR3 protein. The V and J calls come from TCRdb's annotation, not from the publication. The repertoire holds about 110,000 distinct CDR3 sequences, around a fifth seen once, with 2.5% to 3.5% in the top ten. V lost 1 base, J lost 0 bases, and 25 bases lay in between. Germline V CDR1 and CDR2: SGHTA, FQGTGA. The CDR3 is made up of 21 amino acids. Findings and limits, study-wide: Among TCRs, those above 1 in 1000 frequency were unaffected by DPC sensitization.

In the case of this clonotype: The antigen is not known.

Sequencing started from total RNA isolated from unfractionated whole blood. This rearrangement joins TRBV7-3 to TRBJ2-1; possibly TRBD1 or TRBD2 for D (5 bases each). The receptor's source is a human donor in good health. The CDR3 bases are TGTGCCAGCAGCTTAAGGGGGTACAGCCCTGCCGGGACCCACTCCTACAATGAGCAGTTCTTC. Its translation is CASSLRGYSPAGTHSYNEQFF.